The 17 T cell receptor beta chains below were found in one sample sequenced in a study of blood T cell repertoires in COVID-19. Libraries were prepared by immunoSEQ multiplex PCR; TCRdb keeps only in-frame clonotypes and omits some of them. The sample has 200,000 to 300,000 clones, 82% seen once. The sequenced material came from peripheral blood. These receptor sequences come from a woman aged 60-75 years with active or convalescent COVID-19.

In DNA form, the CDR3 reads TGTGCCAGCAGCGGCGGACGGGGTTCCTCCTACGAGCAGTACTTC. Its protein is CASSGGRGSSYEQYF. The V and J genes are TRBV5-4 and TRBJ2-7; the D gene is possibly TRBD2 (5 bases). CDR1 and CDR2 from the germline V gene are SGHNT and YYREEE (reference sequence). The CDR3 runs to 15 residues. The germline V and J ends were trimmed by 4 bases and 0 bases, with 14 bases remaining between them.

This rearrangement joins TRBV3-1 (or the pseudogene TRBV3-2) to TRBJ2-6; TRBD1 agrees at 9 bases. The CDR3 totals 21 residues. CDR1 and CDR2 from the germline V gene are LGHDT and YNNKEL (reference sequence). The ends lost 0 bases at V and 0 bases at J; junction bases unmatched: 12. CDR3 nucleotides: TGTGCCAGCAGCCAAGATTTGGGTCGGGGACAGGGTTCCTCTGGGGCCAACGTCCTGACTTTC. Its translation: CASSQDLGRGQGSSGANVLTF.

The rearrangement uses TRBV10-3 and TRBJ2-1; tentative D call: TRBD2 (7 bases). Trimming pared 3 bases from V and 6 bases from J, leaving 18 bases between. This CDR3 spans 16 amino acids. Germline V gene lookup returns CDR1 ENHRY and CDR2 SYGVKD. The CDR3 here is CAISELGGRRANEQFF. The CDR3 DNA reads TGTGCCATCAGTGAACTCGGGGGGCGGAGGGCCAATGAGCAGTTCTTC.

The chain employs TRBV11-2 and TRBJ1-1; TRBD1 matches at 7 bases. The CDR3 is 15 amino acids. V gave up 2 bases and J gave up 4 bases; unmatched junction bases: 7. The germline CDR1 and CDR2 sequences are SGHAT and FQNNGV. CDR3 sequence reads: CASSLQTGLGTEAFF. As DNA, the CDR3 is TGTGCCAGCAGCTTACAGACAGGGCTGGGCACTGAAGCTTTCTTT.

The gene calls are TRBV15 and TRBJ1-5; TRBD1 matches 7 bases. This CDR3 contains 15 residues. V gave up 0 bases and J gave up 6 bases; unmatched junction bases: 5. Germline V gene lookup returns CDR1 LNHNV and CDR2 YYDKDF (reference sequence). In DNA form, the CDR3 reads TGTGCCACCAGCAGAGATTACAGGGGAGGTCAGCCCCAGCATTTT. Translating gives CATSRDYRGGQPQHF.

This clone occurred a few times. The rearrangement uses TRBV7-2 and TRBJ1-2, with TRBD1 as a possible D gene (5 bases). The germline V gene encodes CDR1 SGHTA and CDR2 FQGNSA. Trimming shortened V by 5 bases and J by 4 bases, and 11 bases separated the two germline ends. This CDR3 has 13 residues. CDR3 DNA: TGTGCCAGCAGCATACAGGCCGCCTATGGCTACACCTTC. Translation gives CASSIQAAYGYTF. Variable domain in full (rest from reference TRBV7-2 and TRBJ1-2): GAGVSQSPSNKVTEKGKDVELRCDPISGHTALYWYRQSLGQGLEFLIYFQGNSAPDKSGLPSDRFSAERTGGSVSTLTIQRTQQEDSAVYLCASSIQAAYGYTFGSGTRLTVV.

V usage is TRBV30 and J usage is TRBJ2-7, with TRBD1 identical over 10 bases. Per germline, CDR1 GTSNPN and CDR2 SVGIG (reference sequence). The CDR3 is 17 residues long. Trimming cost V 4 bases and J 2 bases; bases outside gene matches: 14. The CDR3 reads CAWTRGRVGTGAYEQYF. In nucleotides, the CDR3 is TGTGCCTGGACCCGGGGAAGAGTTGGGACAGGGGCCTACGAGCAGTACTTC.

This chain connects TRBV7-9 to TRBJ2-1; 14 bases line up with TRBD2. This CDR3 has 15 residues. The germline V gene encodes CDR1 SEHNR and CDR2 FQNEAQ (reference sequence). Unmatched junction bases numbered 7, after V lost 6 bases and J lost 9 bases. The CDR3 nucleotides are TGTGCCAGCAGGCCCCCGGGACTAGCGGGGGCTGAGCAGTTCTTC. As protein: CASRPPGLAGAEQFF. The full variable domain, in which reference TRBV7-9 and TRBJ2-1 provide the parts outside the CDR3, is DTGVSQNPRHKITKRGQNVTFRCDPISEHNRLYWYRQTLGQGPEFLTYFQNEAQLEKSRLLSDRFSAERPKGSFSTLEIQRTEQGDSAMYLCASRPPGLAGAEQFFGPGTRLTVL.

V gene TRBV4-2 combines with J gene TRBJ2-5, with D possibly matching TRBD2 (5 bases). V lost 1 base and J 5 bases, leaving 8 bases between the germline ends. The germline gives CDR1 LGHNA, CDR2 YNFKEQ. CDR3 length: 13 residues. CDR3 region: CASSQVSGETQYF. CDR3 coding DNA: TGTGCCAGCAGCCAAGTCTCGGGGGAGACCCAGTACTTC.

The chain joins TRBV3-1 (or the pseudogene TRBV3-2) to TRBJ1-3; 7 nucleotides line up with TRBD1. The germline CDR1 and CDR2 sequences are LGHDT and YNNKEL (reference sequence). J was trimmed by 7 bases and V by 4 bases; bases with no gene match: 4. The CDR3 contains 13 residues. Written as DNA, the CDR3 is TGTGCCAGCAGCCCTCAGGGGGGCAACACCATATATTTT. This encodes CASSPQGGNTIYF.

V and J are TRBV18 and TRBJ1-2, with a tentative D call TRBD1 (5 bases). Germline CDR1 and CDR2: KGHSH and LQKENI. V lost 3 bases, J lost 3 bases, and 11 bases lay in between. CDR3 size: 14 residues. CDR3: CASSPEGSDYGYTF. CDR3 in DNA: TGTGCCAGCTCACCGGAGGGGTCGGACTATGGCTACACCTTC.

Only one count was recorded for this clone. This rearrangement joins TRBV30 to TRBJ1-2, with 7 bases that match TRBD1. CDR1 and CDR2 (germline): GTSNPN, SVGIG (reference sequence). CDR3 size: 13 residues. V lost 3 bases and J lost 2; bases outside the gene matches: 3. In DNA, the CDR3 is TGTGCCTGGAGACAGGGGATAAACTATGGCTACACCTTC. Its translation is CAWRQGINYGYTF.

V and J are TRBV3-1 (or the pseudogene TRBV3-2) and TRBJ2-5, with D perhaps TRBD1 (6 bases). Germline CDR1 and CDR2: LGHDT and YNNKEL (reference sequence). The V end was cut by 3 bases, the J end by 2 bases, with 7 bases between. This CDR3 is built from 13 residues. In DNA form, the CDR3 reads TGTGCCAGCAGCCAGCAGGGGCAAGAGACCCAGTACTTC. This sequence encodes CASSQQGQETQYF.

The chain carries TRBV18 and TRBJ1-2; perhaps TRBD1 as D (6 bases). Per germline, CDR1 KGHSH and CDR2 LQKENI. The ends were cut back, 3 bases at V and 3 bases at J, with 17 bases in the middle. The length of the CDR3 is 16 residues. The CDR3 DNA reads as TGTGCCAGCTCACCGACCTACAGGGACCCAGACTATGGCTACACCTTC. It yields the protein CASSPTYRDPDYGYTF.

The rearrangement joins TRBV7-9 to TRBJ2-3; 10 positions agree with TRBD2. CDR3 length: 16 amino acids. Germline CDR1 and CDR2: SEHNR and FQNEAQ (reference sequence). Trimming at V came to 0 bases and at J to 3 bases, leaving 3 bases not matched to a gene. CDR3 DNA: TGTGCCAGCAGCTTAGCTAGCGGGGGGCGGACAGATACGCAGTATTTT. As protein: CASSLASGGRTDTQYF.

The chain joins TRBV4-1 to TRBJ1-6; 12 bases are shared with TRBD1. The V gene end was trimmed by 4 bases and the J gene end by 8 bases; junction bases not matched to a gene: 6. Germline CDR1 and CDR2: MGHRA and YSYEKL. This CDR3 has 16 residues. The CDR3 sequence: CASSLPGQGAHSPLHF. The CDR3 nucleotides are TGCGCCAGCAGCCTTCCGGGACAGGGGGCGCATTCACCCCTCCACTTT.

The chain combines TRBV27 with TRBJ1-3; 8 bases align to TRBD1. V dropped 2 bases and J dropped 0; count of bases not matched to a gene: 9. In germline, CDR1 is MNHEY, CDR2 SMNVEV (reference sequence). The CDR3 loop spans 18 amino acids. The CDR3 coding sequence is TGTGCCAGCAGTTTAGGCAGGGGGCCCTTCCTCTCTGGAAACACCATATATTTT. This codes for CASSLGRGPFLSGNTIYF.